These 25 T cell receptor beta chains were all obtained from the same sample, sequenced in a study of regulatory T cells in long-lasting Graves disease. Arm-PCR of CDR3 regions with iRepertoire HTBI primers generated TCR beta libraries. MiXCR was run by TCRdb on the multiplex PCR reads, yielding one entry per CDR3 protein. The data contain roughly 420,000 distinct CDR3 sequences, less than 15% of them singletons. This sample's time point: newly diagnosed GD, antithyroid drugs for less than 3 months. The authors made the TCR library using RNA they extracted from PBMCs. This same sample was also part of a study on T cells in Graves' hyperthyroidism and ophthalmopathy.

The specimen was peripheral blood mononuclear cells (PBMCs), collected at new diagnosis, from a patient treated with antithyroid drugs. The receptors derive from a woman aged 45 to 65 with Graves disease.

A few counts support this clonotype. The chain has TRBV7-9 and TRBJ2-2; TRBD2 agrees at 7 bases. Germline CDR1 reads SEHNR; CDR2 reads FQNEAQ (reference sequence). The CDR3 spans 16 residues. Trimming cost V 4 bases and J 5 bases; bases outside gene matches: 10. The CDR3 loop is CASSSTSEGFTGELFF. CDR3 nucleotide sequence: TGTGCCAGCAGCTCAACTAGCGAGGGGTTTACCGGGGAGCTGTTTTTT.

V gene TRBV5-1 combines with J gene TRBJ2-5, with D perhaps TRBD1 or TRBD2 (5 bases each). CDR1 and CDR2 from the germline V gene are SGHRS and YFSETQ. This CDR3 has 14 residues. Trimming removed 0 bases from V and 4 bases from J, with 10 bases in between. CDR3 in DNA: TGCGCCAGCAGCTTGGGGGGACCCGGAGAGACCCAGTACTTC. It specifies CASSLGGPGETQYF.

The CDR3 nucleotides are TGTGCCAGTCGGGACAGGGGATTGAACACTGAAGCTTTCTTT. Protein sequence: CASRDRGLNTEAFF. V usage is TRBV19 and J usage is TRBJ1-1; 10 nucleotides match TRBD1. From germline, CDR1 is LNHDA and CDR2 SQIVND (reference sequence). CDR3 length: 14 amino acids. Losses at the gene ends were 8 bases for V and 0 bases for J; bases not matched to a gene: 3.

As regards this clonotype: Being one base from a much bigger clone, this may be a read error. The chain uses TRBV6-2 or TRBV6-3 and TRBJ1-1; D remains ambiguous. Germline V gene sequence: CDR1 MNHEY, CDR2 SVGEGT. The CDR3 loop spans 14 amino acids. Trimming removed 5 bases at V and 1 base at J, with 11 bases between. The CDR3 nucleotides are TGTGCCAGCAGTGGACTGCATTCGAACACTGAAGCTTTCTTT. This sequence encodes CASSGLHSNTEAFF.

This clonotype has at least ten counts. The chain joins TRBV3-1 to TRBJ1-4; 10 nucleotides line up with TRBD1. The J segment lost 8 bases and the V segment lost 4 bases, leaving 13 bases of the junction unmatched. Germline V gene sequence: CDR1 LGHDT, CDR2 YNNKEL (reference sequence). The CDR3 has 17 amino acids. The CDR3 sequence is CASSPRDRGGEEEKLFF. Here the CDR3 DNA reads TGTGCCAGCAGCCCCCGGGACAGGGGCGGAGAGGAGGAAAAACTGTTTTTT.

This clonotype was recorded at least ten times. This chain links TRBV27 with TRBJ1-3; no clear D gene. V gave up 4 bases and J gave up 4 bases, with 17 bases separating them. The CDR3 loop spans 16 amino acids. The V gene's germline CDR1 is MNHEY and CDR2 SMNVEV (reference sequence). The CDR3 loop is CASSSRTGSTGNTIYF. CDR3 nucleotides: TGTGCCAGCAGTTCCCGGACCGGGTCCACCGGAAACACCATATATTTT.

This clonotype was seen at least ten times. CDR3 DNA sequence: TGTGCCAGCACTTGGGGGTTCGGGACCCAGTACTTC. It yields the protein CASTWGFGTQYF. This sequence joins TRBV6-1 and TRBJ2-5; D is possibly TRBD1 or TRBD2 (5 bases each). This CDR3 region has 12 residues. V was cut by 7 bases and J by 7 bases, with 13 bases left in between. Germline V gene sequence: CDR1 MNHNS, CDR2 SASEGT.

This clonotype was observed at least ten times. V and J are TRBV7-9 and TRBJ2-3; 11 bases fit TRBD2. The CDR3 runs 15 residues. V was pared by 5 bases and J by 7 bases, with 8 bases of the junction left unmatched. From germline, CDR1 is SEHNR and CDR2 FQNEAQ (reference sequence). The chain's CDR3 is CASSPSRTSGYTQYF. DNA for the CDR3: TGTGCCAGCAGCCCCTCAAGGACTAGCGGGTATACGCAGTATTTT.

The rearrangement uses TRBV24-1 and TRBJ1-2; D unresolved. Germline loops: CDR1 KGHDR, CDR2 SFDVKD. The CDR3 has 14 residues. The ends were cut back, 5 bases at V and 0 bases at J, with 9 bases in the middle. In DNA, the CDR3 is TGTGCCACCAGTGCCGCGACAACTAACTATGGCTACACCTTC. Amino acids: CATSAATTNYGYTF.

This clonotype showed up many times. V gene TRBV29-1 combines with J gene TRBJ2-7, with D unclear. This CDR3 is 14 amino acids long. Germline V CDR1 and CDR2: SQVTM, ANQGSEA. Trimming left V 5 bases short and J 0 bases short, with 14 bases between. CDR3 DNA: TGCAGCGTTAGGCCTGGCTCTGGCTCCTACGAGCAGTACTTC. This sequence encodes CSVRPGSGSYEQYF.

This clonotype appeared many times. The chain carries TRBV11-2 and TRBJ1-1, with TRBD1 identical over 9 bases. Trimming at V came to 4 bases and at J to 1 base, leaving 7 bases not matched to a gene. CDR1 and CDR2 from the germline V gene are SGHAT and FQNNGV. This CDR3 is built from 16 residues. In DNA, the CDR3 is TGTGCCAGCAGCTATCGGGACAGGGCTGGGAACACTGAAGCTTTCTTT. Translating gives CASSYRDRAGNTEAFF.

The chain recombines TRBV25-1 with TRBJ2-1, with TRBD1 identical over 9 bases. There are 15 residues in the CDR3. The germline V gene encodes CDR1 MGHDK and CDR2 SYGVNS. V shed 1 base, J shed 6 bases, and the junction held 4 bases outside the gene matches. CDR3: CASSEWDRVSNEQFF. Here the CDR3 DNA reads TGTGCCAGCAGTGAATGGGACAGGGTAAGCAATGAGCAGTTCTTC.

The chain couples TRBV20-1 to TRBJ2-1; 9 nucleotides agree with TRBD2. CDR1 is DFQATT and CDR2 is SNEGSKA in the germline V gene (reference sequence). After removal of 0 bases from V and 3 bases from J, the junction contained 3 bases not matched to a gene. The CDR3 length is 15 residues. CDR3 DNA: TGCAGTGCTAGAGACCAGACTAGCGGCTACAATGAGCAGTTCTTC. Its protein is CSARDQTSGYNEQFF.

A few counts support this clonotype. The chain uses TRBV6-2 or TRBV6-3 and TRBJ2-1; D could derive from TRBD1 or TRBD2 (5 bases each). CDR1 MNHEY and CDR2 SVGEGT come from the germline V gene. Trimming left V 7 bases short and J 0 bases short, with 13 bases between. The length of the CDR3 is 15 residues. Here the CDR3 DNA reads TGTGCCAGCATACCAGGGACGCTCTCCTACAATGAGCAGTTCTTC. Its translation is CASIPGTLSYNEQFF.

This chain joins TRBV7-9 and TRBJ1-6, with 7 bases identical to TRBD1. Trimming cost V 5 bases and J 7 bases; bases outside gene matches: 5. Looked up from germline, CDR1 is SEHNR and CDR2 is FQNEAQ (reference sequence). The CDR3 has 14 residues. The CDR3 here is CASSPTGMNSPLHF. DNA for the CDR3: TGTGCCAGCAGCCCGACAGGGATGAATTCACCCCTCCACTTT. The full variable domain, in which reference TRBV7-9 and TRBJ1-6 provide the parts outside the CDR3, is DTGVSQNPRHKITKRGQNVTFRCDPISEHNRLYWYRQTLGQGPEFLTYFQNEAQLEKSRLLSDRFSAERPKGSFSTLEIQRTEQGDSAMYLCASSPTGMNSPLHFGNGTRLTVT.

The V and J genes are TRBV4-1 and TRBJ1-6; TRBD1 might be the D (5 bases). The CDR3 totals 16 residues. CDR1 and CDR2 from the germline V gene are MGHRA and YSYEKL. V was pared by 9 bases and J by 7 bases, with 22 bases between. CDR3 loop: CASSLVRGSRNSPLHF. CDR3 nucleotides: TGCGCCAGTTCCCTTGTCCGGGGGTCGAGGAATTCACCCCTCCACTTT.

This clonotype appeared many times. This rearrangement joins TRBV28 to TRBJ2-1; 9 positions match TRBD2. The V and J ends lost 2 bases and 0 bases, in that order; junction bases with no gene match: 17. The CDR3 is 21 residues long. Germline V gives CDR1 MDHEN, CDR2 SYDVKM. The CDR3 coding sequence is TGTGCCAGCAGTTTACCCCCTCCCCGACTAGCGGCCAAGAGCTCCTACAATGAGCAGTTCTTC. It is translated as CASSLPPPRLAAKSSYNEQFF.

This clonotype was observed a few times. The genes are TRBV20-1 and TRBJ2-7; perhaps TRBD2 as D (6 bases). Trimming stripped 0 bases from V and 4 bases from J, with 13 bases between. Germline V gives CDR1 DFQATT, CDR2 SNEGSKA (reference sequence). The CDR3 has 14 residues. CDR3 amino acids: CSARERGPAYEQYF. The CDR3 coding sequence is TGCAGTGCTAGAGAGCGGGGCCCAGCTTACGAGCAGTACTTC.

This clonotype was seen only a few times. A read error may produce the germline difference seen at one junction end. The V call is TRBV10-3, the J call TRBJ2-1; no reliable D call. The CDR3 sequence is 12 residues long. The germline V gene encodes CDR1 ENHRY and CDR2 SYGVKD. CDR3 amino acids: CAISELNNEQSF. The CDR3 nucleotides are TGTGCCATCAGTGAACTTAACAATGAGCAGTCCTTC.

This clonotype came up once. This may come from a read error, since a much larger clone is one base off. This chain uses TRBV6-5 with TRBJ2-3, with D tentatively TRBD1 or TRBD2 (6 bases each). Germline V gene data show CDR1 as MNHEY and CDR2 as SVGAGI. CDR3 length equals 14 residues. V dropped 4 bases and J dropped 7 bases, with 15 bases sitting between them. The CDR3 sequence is CASSSGVRDYTQYF. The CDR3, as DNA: TGTGCCAGCAGTTCAGGGGTACGGGACTATACGCAGTATTTT.

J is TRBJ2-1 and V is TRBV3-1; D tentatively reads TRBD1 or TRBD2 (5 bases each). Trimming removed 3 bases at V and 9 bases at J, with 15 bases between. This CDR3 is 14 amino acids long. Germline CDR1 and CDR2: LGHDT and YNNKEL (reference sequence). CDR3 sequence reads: CASSHRDPGIEQFF. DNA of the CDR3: TGTGCCAGCAGCCACCGGGACCCTGGTATTGAGCAGTTCTTC.

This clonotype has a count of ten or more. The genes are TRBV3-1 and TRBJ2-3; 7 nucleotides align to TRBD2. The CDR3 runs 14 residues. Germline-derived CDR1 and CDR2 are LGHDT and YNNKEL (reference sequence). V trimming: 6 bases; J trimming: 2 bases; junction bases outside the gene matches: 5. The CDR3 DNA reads TGTGCCAGCAGTCCTAGCGGTACCACAGATACGCAGTATTTT. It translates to CASSPSGTTDTQYF.

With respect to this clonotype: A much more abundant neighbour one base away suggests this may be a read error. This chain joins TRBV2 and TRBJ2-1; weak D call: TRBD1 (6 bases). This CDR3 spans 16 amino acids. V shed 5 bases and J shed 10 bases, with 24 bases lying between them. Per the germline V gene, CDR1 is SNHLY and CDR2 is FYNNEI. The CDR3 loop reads CASSLELGASLYEQFF. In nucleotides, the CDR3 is TGTGCCAGCAGTTTGGAACTGGGGGCCTCACTTTACGAGCAGTTCTTC.

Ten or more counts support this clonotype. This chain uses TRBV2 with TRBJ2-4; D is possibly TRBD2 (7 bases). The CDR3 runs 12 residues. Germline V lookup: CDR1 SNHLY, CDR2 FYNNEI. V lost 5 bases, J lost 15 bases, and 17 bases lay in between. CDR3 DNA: TGTGCCAGCAGTCCCTCTAGGGGGAGGGGGTACTTC. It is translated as CASSPSRGRGYF.

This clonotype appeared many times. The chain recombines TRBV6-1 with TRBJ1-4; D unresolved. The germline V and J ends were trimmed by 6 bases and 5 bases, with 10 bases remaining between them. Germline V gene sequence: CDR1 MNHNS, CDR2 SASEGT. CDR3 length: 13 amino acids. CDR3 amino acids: CASSLDLNEKLFF. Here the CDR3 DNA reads TGTGCCAGCAGCCTGGACCTGAATGAAAAACTGTTTTTT.